This section outlines one TCR beta chain sequence together with its context. This clone was counted only a few times. What antigen it recognizes has not been identified. Base qualities are missing; no much larger clone stands one base away. Libraries were prepared through the immunoSEQ multiplex PCR assay. The multiplex PCR relied on a mix of 60 forward primers for TCR Vbeta segments and 13 reverse primers for TCR Jbeta segments. The CDR3 region of rearranged TCR beta genes was amplified from genomic DNA by a multiplex PCR assay. Amplified TCR beta libraries were sequenced as 87-base-pair reads on the Illumina HiSeq System. In the source study's methods: Across the 670 or so repertoires, a later analysis counted around 80 million unique TCR beta chains, roughly 11 million of which were shared by at least two donors. Raw reads were error-corrected and collapsed into unique sequences with a nearest-neighbor algorithm that merged closely related sequences to remove PCR and sequencing errors. Alignment of CDR3 sequences to IMGT reference sequences was used to assign V, D and J gene segments. For a sequence to be retained, a match of at least six nucleotides to both a V gene segment and a J gene segment was required. Rearrangements were called productive when the CDR3 lacked stop codons and stayed in frame with V and J; all others were non-productive. Following IMGT convention, CDR3 was defined as the stretch from the second conserved V-encoded cysteine to the conserved J-encoded phenylalanine. The earlier analysis of about 620 of the donors excluded sequences that lacked an unambiguous match to a single V gene segment. An earlier analysis of fewer than 650 of the donors classified V segments as functional when productive rearrangements were above 56.7% and as segregating when the standard deviation between donors was above 5%. To diagnose cytomegalovirus status from the catalog of TCR beta chain sequences, a statistical classification framework was built. V and J gene assignment, in a later analysis, came from comparing TCR nucleotide sequences with IMGT/GENE-DB human TR gene sequences. In a later analysis, CDR3 sequences and most-parsimonious VDJ recombination scenarios were assigned using the TCRdist pipeline. In a later analysis, each TCR beta chain was defined by its CDR3 amino acid sequence together with its V-gene family, and reads without a unique V-gene family were excluded. In a later analysis, approximately 590 highly shared, low-generation-probability nucleotide sequences were removed to address suspected cross-contamination and a sequencing artifact. For each public chain, a later analysis derived a clonal expansion index from normalized ranks of inferred template counts within each repertoire. A later analysis computed generation probabilities with a VDJ recombination model fitted to out-of-frame rearrangements, and checked the results against IGoR. In a later analysis, TCR-TCR, TCR-HLA and TCR-CMV co-occurrence was scored with hypergeometric tests, and a repertoire-size bias correction was applied to TCR pairs. In a later analysis, false discovery rates were estimated by permuting HLA or CMV assignments 20 times. In a later analysis, co-occurring TCRs were grouped using DBSCAN, and TCRdist sequence similarity was added for clustering within HLA-allele-positive subsets. Repertoires with fewer than 30,000 or more than 120,000 public chains, plus five repertoires with anomalous nucleotide sharing, were excluded from co-occurrence clustering. What TCRdb holds here is the immuneACCESS table cut down to in-frame rearrangements. Part of the clones is not present; checked against another copy, under half of the missing clones reflect an unresolved V gene, and the others are unexplained. That table supplies the V and J calls and clone size; D and trimming were determined from the DNA. The sample contains 100,000 to 150,000 clones, 8% to 11% of them found a single time. About 4.7% of the sample rests with the top ten.

The cohort was made up of roughly 670 healthy bone marrow donors. At the time of sampling, all cohort members were nominally healthy, though unrecorded immune exposures were likely present. The donor tested CMV seropositive and was one of the 289 seropositive cohort members. A peripheral blood sample was provided by each donor, and peripheral blood mononuclear cells were used for TCR beta sequencing. The Qiagen DNeasy Blood Extraction Kit was used to extract genomic DNA from the blood cell samples. This record comes from a study of cytomegalovirus exposure and HLA in healthy donors (dated by TCRdb to 2017 to 2019). The study in broad terms: An earlier analysis of roughly 500 of the donors reported 250 to 350 Gb of sequence data and some 120 million unique TCR beta sequences from about 179 million T cells. Besides the first cohort of roughly 640 subjects, a separate validation cohort made up of around 120 different subjects was used. In a later analysis, previously published TCR beta repertoires from some 640 donors were re-analyzed and high-resolution HLA genotyping was added so that TCR occurrence patterns could be studied. The number of typed donors differed by locus: about 629-630 for A, B, C, DRB1 and DQB1; 500 to 550 for DQA1; some 610 for DPA1; and about 450 for DPB1. Of the 350 to 450 genotyped donors, 65% to 90% were placed in the genetic ancestry cluster associated with self-reported Caucasian donors. In the later analysis, no new phenotypic data were used to find candidate immune exposures; instead, reliance was placed on TCR beta sequences and their occurrence across donors. The aim of the study was to test whether cataloging public T cell receptors could identify signatures of past pathogen exposure. About 5 DR-DQ haplotypes were handled as single units for association and clustering, since linkage in the cohort was strong. To decide whether each TCR beta V gene segment behaved as functional or pseudogenic, an earlier analysis of some 540 of the donors relied on high-throughput TCR beta sequencing. Both class I and class II loci were covered by HLA typing, at four-digit resolution. Among roughly 400 genotyped donors of the cohort, an average of roughly 230,000 unique TCR beta nucleotide sequences was sequenced per donor, of which roughly 18% were non-productive. Approximately 300 gigabases of sequencing data and around 80 million unique TCR sequences made up an early release that covered about 640 HLA-typed donors. In a later genetic analysis, genome-wide SNP genotypes for about three fifths of the roughly 670 donors were used, and that subset was treated as a discovery cohort. To predict cytomegalovirus infection status, the study combined high-throughput TCR immunosequencing, statistical association of individual TCRs with disease status, and machine learning. All discovery cohort repertoires had been generated using a single sequencing platform. Alongside the repertoire data, information on donor age, sex, ethnicity and CMV serostatus was compiled. The T cell repertoires of 666 subjects were profiled by immunosequencing and related to cytomegalovirus serostatus.

From V the trimming removes 1 base and from J it removes 8 bases, while the gene matches leave 7 bases of the junction unaccounted for. CDR1 and CDR2, looked up from the germline V gene (reference sequence), are LNHNV and YYDKDF. The CDR3 starts with the cysteine, ends with the phenylalanine, and has 14 residues. The sequence is cut down to CDR3 DNA, 42 bases in frame from base 1. Overall study outcomes, separate from this receptor: A later genetic analysis reported fewer N-insertions in productive TCRs among donors in an Asian-associated ancestry cluster than the roughly 700-donor mean. An earlier analysis of 587 of the donors showed that most TCR beta V segments appeared in productive rearrangements either about 90% or about 30% of the time, which broadly matched IMGT annotations. The earlier analysis of some 560 of the donors excluded over 15 rarely observed V segments, including chromosome 9 orphons, because counts were too low. The sequencing pipeline was judged likely to have produced a cluster of highly shared sequence variants as a technical artifact. In vitro tests confirmed that a few of the cytomegalovirus-associated TCR beta chains recognize cytomegalovirus antigens. A later analysis associated around 16,000 TCR beta sequences with specific HLA alleles at a false discovery rate of 0.05. A further reported finding was that TCR beta sequences accurately predicted the HLA-A and HLA-B alleles for most subjects in the first cohort. Compared with equally common non-associated chains, HLA-associated TCR beta chains in a later analysis were more clonally expanded and had lower generation probabilities. Across donors, most TCR sequences were observed very rarely, whereas some public TCRs were present in many individuals. The study listed 164 TCR beta chains as associated with cytomegalovirus. According to a later analysis, TCR association rates differed among HLA loci, with DRB1 alleles showing the most associated TCRs and HLA-C alleles showing the fewest. Sequencing depth was assumed to be roughly uniform across donors in the presence/absence analyses, though that assumption may not hold. Because HLA typing was missing for some donors at each locus, association tests included only the typed subset. The classifier was reported to diagnose cytomegalovirus status with high specificity and sensitivity in both the original cohort and the validation cohort. In a later analysis, most CMV-associated TCR beta chains were found to appear HLA-restricted, with HLA associations seemingly driven largely by CMV exposure. When HLA alleles, especially DR and DQ, strongly co-occurred, TCR associations were difficult to assign to individual alleles. Immune exposure information for the cohort was limited to CMV serostatus. Linkage disequilibrium might explain the correlated functional status among segregating V segments, but an unknown experimental factor could not be ruled out. Several of the top co-occurrence clusters appeared to be linked to parvovirus B19, influenza, CMV and Epstein-Barr virus, according to a later analysis. Because the 87-base-pair reads could not distinguish some IMGT-functional V segments, including TRBV6-2 and TRBV6-3, those segments were excluded. The cohort was sequenced for TCR beta chains only, and without alpha or paired-chain data the features that could be detected were limited. A later genetic analysis associated a missense DCLRE1C variant with V-gene and J-gene trimming of TCR beta chains, and an independent cohort replicated the association. According to the authors, the approach could potentially be generalized to other disease states and immunological phenotypes.

In this chain, TRBV15 is recombined with TRBJ1-2, and TRBD1 aligns with 7 junction nucleotides. This sequence originates from a woman aged 18-35 years in good health and CMV-seropositive. Material: PBMCs. The DNA sequence follows: TGTGCCACCAGCAGAGTGGTAGAAGGGGGCGGCTACACCTTC. Translated, it reads CATSRVVEGGGYTF.